The clone carrying this T cell receptor (beta chain) was seen once. As handled by the study authors: Reference gene primer amplification in the assay estimated nucleated cell counts. Here immunoSEQ multiplex PCR was the method, and the copy in TCRdb shows in-frame clones only, minus some. For V, J and clone size, that table is used; D and trimming come from the DNA. The table shows approximately 180,000 clones, with around 82% occurring only once. This entry is derived from a study of blood T cell repertoires in COVID-19. Study-wide background: Researchers got acute and convalescent COVID-19 samples from the United States, Italy and Spain.

The CDR3 is 15 amino acids. V shed 0 bases and J shed 2 bases, with 8 bases lying between them. CDR1 ENHRY and CDR2 SYGVKD come from the germline V gene. This chain links TRBV10-3 with TRBJ1-3; D may be TRBD1 (5 bases). The receptor's source is a woman aged 80 or older with acute or convalescent COVID-19. Sequenced material: peripheral blood. CDR3 residues: CAISESQGTGNTIYF. In nucleotides, the CDR3 is TGTGCCATCAGTGAGTCCCAGGGAACTGGAAACACCATATATTTT.